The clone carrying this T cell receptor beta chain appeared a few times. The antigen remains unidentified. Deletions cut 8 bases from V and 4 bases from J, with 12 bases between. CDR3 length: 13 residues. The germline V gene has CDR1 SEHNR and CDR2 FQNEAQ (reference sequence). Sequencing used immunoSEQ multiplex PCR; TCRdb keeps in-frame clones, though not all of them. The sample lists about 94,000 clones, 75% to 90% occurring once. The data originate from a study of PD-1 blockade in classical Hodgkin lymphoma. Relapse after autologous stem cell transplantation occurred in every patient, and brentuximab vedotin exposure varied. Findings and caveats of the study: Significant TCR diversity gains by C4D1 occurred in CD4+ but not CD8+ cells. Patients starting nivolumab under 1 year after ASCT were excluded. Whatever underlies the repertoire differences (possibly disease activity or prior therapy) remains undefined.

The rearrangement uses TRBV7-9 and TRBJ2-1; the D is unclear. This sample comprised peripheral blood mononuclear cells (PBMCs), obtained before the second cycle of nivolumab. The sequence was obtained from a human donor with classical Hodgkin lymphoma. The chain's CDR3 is CASLDSAYNEQFF. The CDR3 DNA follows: TGTGCCAGCCTAGACTCCGCTTACAATGAGCAGTTCTTC. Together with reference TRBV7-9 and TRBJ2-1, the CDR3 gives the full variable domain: DTGVSQNPRHKITKRGQNVTFRCDPISEHNRLYWYRQTLGQGPEFLTYFQNEAQLEKSRLLSDRFSAERPKGSFSTLEIQRTEQGDSAMYLCASLDSAYNEQFFGPGTRLTVL.